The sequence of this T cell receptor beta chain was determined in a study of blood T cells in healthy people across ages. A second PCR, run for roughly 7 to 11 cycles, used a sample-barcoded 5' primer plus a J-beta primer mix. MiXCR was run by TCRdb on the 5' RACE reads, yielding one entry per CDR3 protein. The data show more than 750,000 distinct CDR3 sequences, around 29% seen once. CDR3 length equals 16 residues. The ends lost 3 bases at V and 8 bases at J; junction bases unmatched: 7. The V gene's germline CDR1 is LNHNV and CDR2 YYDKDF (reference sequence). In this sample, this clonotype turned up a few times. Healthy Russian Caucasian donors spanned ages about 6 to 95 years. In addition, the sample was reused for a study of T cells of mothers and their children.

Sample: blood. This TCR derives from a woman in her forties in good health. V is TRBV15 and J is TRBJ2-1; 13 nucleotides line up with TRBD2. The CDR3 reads CATSRAGLAGDHEQFF. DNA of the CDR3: TGTGCCACCAGCAGGGCCGGACTAGCGGGAGACCATGAGCAGTTCTTC.